The present TCR beta chain was sequenced within a study of blood T cell repertoires in COVID-19. Study-level information: Sites in the United States, Italy and Spain provided acute and convalescent COVID-19 samples.

Using immunoSEQ multiplex PCR, the repertoire was profiled, and TCRdb retains in-frame clones only, with some absent. This table holds more than 200,000 clones, about nine tenths found once. The germline CDR1 and CDR2 sequences are MDHEN and SYDVKM. The CDR3 sequence is 14 residues long. Germline trimming cut 5 bases from V and 5 bases from J; bases unmatched to any gene: 8. The chain couples TRBV28 to TRBJ2-7; 8 nucleotides agree with TRBD2. The receptor was derived from a man in his 70s with acute or convalescent COVID-19. Sequencing was carried out using peripheral blood. For the CDR3, the DNA is TGTGCCAGCAGTAATGCGGGAGGCGTTAACGAGCAGTACTTC. Amino acid sequence: CASSNAGGVNEQYF.